Below, 17 T cell receptor beta chains from the same sample are listed, as sequenced in a study of shared clonotypes between healthy human individuals. Data came from immunoSEQ multiplex PCR; TCRdb stores just in-frame clones and leaves some out. The sample yields roughly 2,500,000 clones, more than 85% seen once. The specimen was naive CD4+ T cells from PBMCs. The sample's subset: CD45RA+ positively selected. The source of these receptors is a young man in good health. Some clones in this sample may be carry-over from other donors' samples.

This clone occurred once. The chain couples TRBV6-8 to TRBJ2-3, with D perhaps matching TRBD1 (5 bases). Per germline, CDR1 MNHGY and CDR2 SAAAGT. The CDR3 spans 18 residues. With 0 bases removed from V and 0 bases from J, the gap between germline ends came to 16 bases. In DNA, the CDR3 is TGTGCCAGCAGTTACTCGAGAGACAGCCGGTATAGCACAGATACGCAGTATTTT. This translates into CASSYSRDSRYSTDTQYF.

The V and J genes are TRBV7-3 and TRBJ1-2, with 7 bases that match TRBD1. Germline CDR1 reads SGHTA; CDR2 reads FQGTGA. V dropped 5 bases and J dropped 2; count of bases not matched to a gene: 2. The CDR3 has 13 residues. CDR3 nucleotide sequence: TGTGCCAGCAGCGTGACAGGGAACTATGGCTACACCTTC. This translates into CASSVTGNYGYTF.

The chain carries TRBV9 and TRBJ2-3, with TRBD2 matching 16 bases. The CDR3 extends over 18 amino acids. V lost 4 bases, J lost 0 bases, and 5 bases stayed unmatched. The germline V gene encodes CDR1 SGDLS and CDR2 YYNGEE. This CDR3 reads CASSPGTSGRVSTDTQYF. CDR3 DNA: TGTGCCAGCAGCCCGGGGACTAGCGGGAGGGTGAGCACAGATACGCAGTATTTT.

In nucleotides, the CDR3 is TGTGCCAGCAGCTTGGACCGCGCAACTAGTCAATACAATGAGCAGTTCTTC. The encoded protein is CASSLDRATSQYNEQFF. The chain carries TRBV11-3 and TRBJ2-1; D is perhaps TRBD2 (5 bases). CDR3 length: 17 residues. Per the germline V gene, CDR1 is SGHNT and CDR2 is YENEEA. The V gene lost 3 bases and the J gene lost 4 bases, with 19 bases spanning the gap.

The chain recombines TRBV6-1 with TRBJ2-2; D may match TRBD1 or TRBD2 (5 bases each). This CDR3 has 14 residues. V gave up 8 bases and J gave up 4 bases, with 14 bases separating them. CDR1 and CDR2 (germline): MNHNS, SASEGT. CDR3 in amino acids: CASCGTPPTGELFF. The CDR3 bases are TGTGCCAGCTGTGGGACGCCGCCCACCGGGGAGCTGTTTTTT.

V gene TRBV7-3 combines with J gene TRBJ2-2, with D tentatively TRBD2 (6 bases). Germline CDR1 and CDR2: SGHTA and FQGTGA. The CDR3 loop spans 15 amino acids. The V gene lost 6 bases and the J gene lost 0 bases, with 11 bases spanning the gap. The CDR3 is CASRASGANTGELFF. CDR3 coding DNA: TGTGCCAGCAGAGCCTCGGGGGCGAACACCGGGGAGCTGTTTTTT.

Remarks on this clone: Additional DNA sequences in this sample encode the identical CDR3. V usage is TRBV18 and J usage is TRBJ1-1; D gene uncertain. V was cut by 1 base and J by 1 base, with 4 bases left in between. CDR1 KGHSH and CDR2 LQKENI come from the germline V gene. The length of the CDR3 is 13 residues. The chain's CDR3 is CASSPRSNTEAFF. The CDR3, as DNA: TGTGCCAGCTCACCACGGTCGAACACTGAAGCTTTCTTT.

The rearrangement uses TRBV30 and TRBJ2-2; D possibly corresponds to TRBD2 (6 bases). Trimming took 1 base from V and 3 from J, leaving 9 bases between them. Per germline, CDR1 GTSNPN and CDR2 SVGIG (reference sequence). This CDR3 has 14 amino acids. Written as DNA, the CDR3 is TGTGCCTGGAGTGGGGGGGTTTACACCGGGGAGCTGTTTTTT. Translated: CAWSGGVYTGELFF.

This sequence joins TRBV5-6 and TRBJ1-1; maybe TRBD1 (6 bases). The germline CDR1 and CDR2 sequences are SGHDT and YYEEEE. This CDR3 comprises 14 residues. V lost 5 bases and J lost 2, with 13 bases in between. The CDR3: CASSHRQANTEAFF. The CDR3 DNA reads as TGTGCCAGCAGTCATCGACAGGCCAACACTGAAGCTTTCTTT.

This sequence joins TRBV4-3 and TRBJ2-1; D ambiguous. V lost 4 bases to trimming and J lost 4 bases, with 8 bases between them. CDR3 size: 13 residues. The germline V gene encodes CDR1 LGHNA and CDR2 YSLEER. The CDR3 sequence: CASSLWNYNEQFF. In DNA form, the CDR3 reads TGCGCCAGCAGCCTCTGGAATTACAATGAGCAGTTCTTC.

The rearrangement uses TRBV6-6 and TRBJ2-7; TRBD2 might be the D (6 bases). Germline-derived CDR1 and CDR2 are MNHNY and SVGAGI (reference sequence). Trimming pared 2 bases from V and 7 bases from J, leaving 15 bases between. The CDR3 is made up of 14 amino acids. CDR3 sequence: CASSYGGKGGEQYF. The CDR3 DNA follows: TGTGCCAGCAGTTACGGGGGGAAAGGTGGTGAGCAGTACTTC.

On this clone itself: This CDR3 is also generated by other DNA sequences in the sample. The chain is built from TRBV5-4 and TRBJ1-1, with a possible D match to TRBD1 (5 bases). CDR1 and CDR2 from the germline V gene are SGHNT and YYREEE (reference sequence). V lost 0 bases and J lost 2, with 11 bases in between. This CDR3 has 15 residues. CDR3 nucleotide sequence: TGTGCCAGCAGCTTGGTTGGCAGGGCAAACACTGAAGCTTTCTTT. Amino acids: CASSLVGRANTEAFF.

The CDR3 DNA reads as TGTGCCAGTAGTTTAGTAGCGGGAGGATTCACAGATACGCAGTATTTT. This codes for CASSLVAGGFTDTQYF. The chain combines TRBV19 with TRBJ2-3; the match to TRBD2 covers 10 bases. From germline, CDR1 is LNHDA and CDR2 SQIVND (reference sequence). Trimming at V came to 5 bases and at J to 2 bases, leaving 7 bases not matched to a gene. This CDR3 has 16 amino acids.

V is TRBV30 and J is TRBJ2-7, with 13 nucleotides matching TRBD2. From germline, CDR1 is GTSNPN and CDR2 SVGIG (reference sequence). This CDR3 comprises 17 residues. V was pared by 3 bases and J by 2 bases, with 10 bases of the junction left unmatched. In DNA form, the CDR3 reads TGTGCCTGGAGCCGGGGACTAGCGGGATTAAGGGCCTACGAGCAGTACTTC. Amino acid sequence: CAWSRGLAGLRAYEQYF. The full variable domain, rest sourced from reference TRBV30 and TRBJ2-7, is SQTIHQWPATLVQPVGSPLSLECTVEGTSNPNLYWYRQAAGRGLQLLFYSVGIGQISSEVPQNLSASRPQDRQFILSSKKLLLSDSGFYLCAWSRGLAGLRAYEQYFGPGTRLTVT.

A word on this clone: Other DNA variants within this sample encode the same CDR3. CDR3 in DNA: TGTGCCAGCAGCCAAGATTTATATTCACCCCTCCACTTT. Translated: CASSQDLYSPLHF. This chain connects TRBV14 to TRBJ1-6; D not resolved. The V gene lost 0 bases and the J gene lost 8 bases, with 5 bases spanning the gap. CDR3 size: 13 residues. CDR1 SGHDN and CDR2 FVKESK come from the germline V gene. Variable domain in full (rest from reference TRBV14 and TRBJ1-6): EAGVTQFPSHSVIEKGQTVTLRCDPISGHDNLYWYRRVMGKEIKFLLHFVKESKQDESGMPNNRFLAERTGGTYSTLKVQPAELEDSGVYFCASSQDLYSPLHFGNGTRLTVT.

The CDR3 DNA is TGTGCCAGCAGTTCGTTGACCCACAATACCCCTACCGGGGAGCTGTTTTTT. Translated, it gives CASSSLTHNTPTGELFF. This chain joins TRBV28 and TRBJ2-2; D is undetermined. This CDR3 contains 17 residues. Germline V lookup: CDR1 MDHEN, CDR2 SYDVKM. Trimming cost V 4 bases and J 5 bases, with 20 bases left between them. The entire variable domain, with the rest obtained from reference TRBV28 and TRBJ2-2, is as follows: DVKVTQSSRYLVKRTGEKVFLECVQDMDHENMFWYRQDPGLGLRLIYFSYDVKMKEKGDIPEGYSVSREKKERFSLILESASTNQTSMYLCASSSLTHNTPTGELFFGEGSRLTVL.

The rearrangement links TRBV7-3 to TRBJ2-5; TRBD1 matches 7 bases. Germline V lookup: CDR1 SGHTA, CDR2 FQGTGA. This CDR3 contains 16 residues. V trimming: 5 bases; J trimming: 5 bases; junction bases outside the gene matches: 14. CDR3 loop: CASSPMAGGEVETQYF. CDR3 bases: TGTGCCAGCAGCCCAATGGCAGGGGGAGAGGTGGAGACCCAGTACTTC.